The 6 T cell receptor beta chains below were found in one sample sequenced in a study of HIV-infected children after antiretroviral therapy interruption. Treatment: PENTA 11 planned treatment interruption arm or continuous ART arm. The TCR library was built from RNA with a 3' RACE protocol and unique molecular identifiers. TCRdb used MiXCR to reprocess the 3' RACE reads, holding one entry per CDR3 protein. The repertoire holds about 46,000 distinct CDR3 sequences, with 3.5% to 5% as singletons. Sequencing used CD45RA+ CD4+ T cells from PBMCs, pooled from several time points, obtained from a donor given antiretroviral therapy, either interrupted or continuous. As to subset: naive CD4+ CD45RA+ CD45RO- T cells. All receptors derive from a pool of human donors with HIV.

This clonotype showed up many times. In DNA form, the CDR3 reads TGTGCCAGCAGCGTTATGGAGGCGGCTGGAAACACCATATATTTT. Its protein product is CASSVMEAAGNTIYF. The J gene is TRBJ1-3, the V gene TRBV9; D remains ambiguous. V was cut by 2 bases and J by 2 bases, with 11 bases left in between. In germline, CDR1 is SGDLS, CDR2 YYNGEE. The CDR3 covers 15 residues.

This clonotype was detected ten times or more. The genes are TRBV12-3 or TRBV12-4 and TRBJ1-2, with a tentative D call TRBD1 (6 bases). This CDR3 is 14 amino acids long. The V end was cut by 6 bases, the J end by 4 bases, with 15 bases between. The CDR3 here is CASSTGTIVYGYTF. CDR3 DNA: TGTGCCAGCAGCACCGGGACAATCGTCTATGGCTACACCTTC.

This clonotype was detected ten times or more. This chain links TRBV6-9 with TRBJ1-1, with D unclear. CDR1 MNHGY and CDR2 SVAAGI come from the germline V gene. The length of the CDR3 is 12 residues. V dropped 7 bases and J dropped 2 bases, with 8 bases sitting between them. The CDR3 nucleotides are TGTGCCAGCAAGGCGTTAAACACTGAAGCTTTCTTT. This sequence encodes CASKALNTEAFF.

This clonotype was seen a few times. The rearrangement links TRBV6-5 to TRBJ2-7; the D is unclear. The V end lost 0 bases, the J end lost 1 base, and 10 bases lay between the germline ends. This CDR3 region has 15 residues. Germline V gene lookup returns CDR1 MNHEY and CDR2 SVGAGI. Here the CDR3 reads CASSYSAGVSYEQYF. CDR3 DNA sequence: TGTGCCAGCAGTTACTCCGCAGGAGTTTCCTACGAGCAGTACTTC.

This clonotype came up many times. CDR3 nucleotide sequence: TGTGCCAGTAAGACCGGGACCAACTCTGGGGCCAACGTCCTGACTTTC. It specifies CASKTGTNSGANVLTF. The chain joins TRBV19 to TRBJ2-6; D could derive from TRBD1 or TRBD2 (5 bases each). This CDR3 is 16 amino acids long. The germline V and J ends were trimmed by 7 bases and 0 bases, with 13 bases remaining between them. Germline loops: CDR1 LNHDA, CDR2 SQIVND (reference sequence).

In this sample, this clonotype turned up many times. The chain has TRBV6-5 and TRBJ2-3; 9 bases fit TRBD2. The CDR3 covers 16 residues. The germline V gene has CDR1 MNHEY and CDR2 SVGAGI. Germline trimming cut 6 bases from V and 4 bases from J; bases unmatched to any gene: 11. CDR3: CASSRSGTSWADTQYF. CDR3 nucleotides: TGTGCCAGCAGCCGCTCCGGGACTAGCTGGGCAGATACGCAGTATTTT.